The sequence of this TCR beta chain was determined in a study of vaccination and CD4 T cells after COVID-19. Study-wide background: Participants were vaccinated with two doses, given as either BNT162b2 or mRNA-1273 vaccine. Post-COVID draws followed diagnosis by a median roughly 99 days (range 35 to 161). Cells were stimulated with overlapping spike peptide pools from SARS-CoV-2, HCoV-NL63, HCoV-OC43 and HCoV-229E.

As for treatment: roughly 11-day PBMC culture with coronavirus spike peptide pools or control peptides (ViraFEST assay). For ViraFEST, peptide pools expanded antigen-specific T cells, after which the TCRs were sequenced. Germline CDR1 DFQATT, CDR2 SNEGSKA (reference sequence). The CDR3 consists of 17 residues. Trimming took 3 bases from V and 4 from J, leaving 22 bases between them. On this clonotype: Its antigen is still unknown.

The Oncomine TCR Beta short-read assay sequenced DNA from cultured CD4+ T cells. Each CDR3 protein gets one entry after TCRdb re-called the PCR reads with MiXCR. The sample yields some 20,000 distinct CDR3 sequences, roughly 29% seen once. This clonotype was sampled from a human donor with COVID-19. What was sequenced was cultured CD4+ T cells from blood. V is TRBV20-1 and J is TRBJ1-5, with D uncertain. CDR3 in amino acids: CSARAHPGSFGNQPQHF. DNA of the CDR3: TGCAGTGCTAGGGCACATCCCGGGTCATTTGGAAATCAGCCCCAGCATTTT.